Included here is one T cell receptor beta chain sequence, with context. No antigen is known for it. Isolated RNA was reverse transcribed in full, so expressed TCRB transcripts were sequenced. This table comes from immunoSEQ multiplex PCR, and its TCRdb copy is limited to in-frame clones, with some not included. The data hold some 250,000 clones, with about 26% observed a single time. These data belong to a study of beta chain features in type 1 diabetes. Study outcomes and limitations: Compared to healthy donors, patients appeared to have naive, central memory and Treg TCRB repertoires that were more alike. Patients with type 1 diabetes carried fewer insertions and had more deletions at their VDJ junctions.

Researchers reported sorting CD4+ naive, central memory, regulatory and stem cell-like memory cells via CD45RO/CCR7/CD25/CD127/CD95/CD27. The CDR3 has 16 amino acids. With 0 bases removed from V and 4 bases from J, the gap between germline ends came to 15 bases. Germline V gene sequence: CDR1 LGHNA, CDR2 YNFKEQ. Sequenced material: central memory CD4+ T cells from blood. V and J are TRBV4-2 and TRBJ1-1; D gene ambiguous. This TCR was sampled from a man in his thirties or forties in good health. Here the CDR3 DNA reads TGTGCCAGCAGCCAAGAGGTTCCCTTCGGCGGCACTGAAGCTTTCTTT. Translating it yields CASSQEVPFGGTEAFF.